This TCR beta chain appears in the sequencing data of a study of chemoradiotherapy in HPV16-positive cancers. Overall study results and limits: For HPV16-positive patients, expanding HPV-responsive T cells associated with longer recurrence-free survival. HPV-specific T cells were functionally defined from only a couple of HPV16-positive patients.

V trimming: 4 bases; J trimming: 4 bases; junction bases outside the gene matches: 5. Germline CDR1 is MGHRA and CDR2 is YSYEKL. CDR3 length: 15 residues. With regard to this clone: Its antigen is not known.

The protocol was immunoSEQ multiplex PCR, while the TCRdb copy is restricted to in-frame clones and leaves out a portion. The sample records more than 10,000 clones, 85% to 90% being singletons. J is TRBJ2-7 and V is TRBV4-1, with 12 nucleotides matching TRBD2. The receptor was derived from a human donor with HPV-associated anogenital cancer. Sequencing used blood, obtained from a patient who underwent chemoradiotherapy. CDR3 DNA sequence: TGCGCCAGCAGCCGGCAGACTAGCGGGAGATACGAGCAGTACTTC. It encodes CASSRQTSGRYEQYF.